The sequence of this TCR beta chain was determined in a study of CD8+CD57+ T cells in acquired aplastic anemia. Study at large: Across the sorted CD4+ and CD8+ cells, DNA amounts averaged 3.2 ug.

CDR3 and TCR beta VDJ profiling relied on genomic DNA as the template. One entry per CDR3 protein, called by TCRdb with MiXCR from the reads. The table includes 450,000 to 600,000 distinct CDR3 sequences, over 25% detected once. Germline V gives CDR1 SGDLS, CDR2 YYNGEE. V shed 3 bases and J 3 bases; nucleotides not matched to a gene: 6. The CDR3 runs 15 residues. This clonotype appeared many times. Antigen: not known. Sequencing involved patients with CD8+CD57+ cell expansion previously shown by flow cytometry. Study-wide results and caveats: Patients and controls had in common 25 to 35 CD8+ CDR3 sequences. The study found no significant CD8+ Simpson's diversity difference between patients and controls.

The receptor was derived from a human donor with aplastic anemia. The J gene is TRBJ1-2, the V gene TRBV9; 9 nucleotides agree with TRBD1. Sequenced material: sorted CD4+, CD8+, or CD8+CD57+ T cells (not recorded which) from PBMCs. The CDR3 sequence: CASSGGQGRHYGYTF. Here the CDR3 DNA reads TGTGCCAGCAGCGGAGGACAGGGGAGGCACTATGGCTACACCTTC. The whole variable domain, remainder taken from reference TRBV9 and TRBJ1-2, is DSGVTQTPKHLITATGQRVTLRCSPRSGDLSVYWYQQSLDQGLQFLIQYYNGEERAKGNILERFSAQQFPDLHSELNLSSLELGDSALYFCASSGGQGRHYGYTFGSGTRLTVV.